The clone carrying this T cell receptor beta chain was recorded once. The CDR3 sequence is 14 residues long. Germline V CDR1 and CDR2: SGHKS, YYEKEE (reference sequence). V lost 0 bases to trimming and J lost 6 bases, with 12 bases between them. The data stem from a study of blood T cell repertoires in COVID-19. Study background: Sites across the United States, Italy and Spain contributed samples from acute and convalescent COVID-19. T cells, B-cell-depleted T cells, or PBMCs supplied cDNA or gDNA.

Profiled with immunoSEQ multiplex PCR; TCRdb holds only in-frame clones, not every one. The profile shows 45,000 to 60,000 clones, approximately 78% of them singletons. The chain recombines TRBV5-5 with TRBJ1-1; D call uncertain. Material for sequencing was peripheral blood. The TCR sequence derives from a human donor with acute or convalescent COVID-19. The donor label of this sample is uncertain. CDR3 coding DNA: TGTGCCAGCAGCTTGGCCGGAGGCGGGTCTGAAGCTTTCTTT. It translates to CASSLAGGGSEAFF.